The rows below give T cell receptor beta chains drawn from one sample of a study of identical twins. TCRdb reprocessed the 5' RACE reads via MiXCR and lists one record per CDR3 protein. The repertoire holds 550,000 to 700,000 distinct CDR3 sequences, with around 21% as singletons. These records were also assigned to another study, of T cells expressing NK-cell markers.

The sequencing sample was made of PBMCs. These receptors all come from a woman in her late teens or twenties in good health. The conserved cysteine and the conserved F or W are not part of the CDR3 here. The order of the fields is D gene, clone size, J gene, V gene, CDR3 protein. A D gene is named only where the DNA matches it firmly. The size field is filled for only some rows; it gives once, few, many or a size class.

d_gene: TRBD2
abundance: .
j_gene: TRBJ2-5
v_gene: TRBV20-1
CDR3aa: SAYSGQETQY

d_gene: TRBD2
abundance: .
j_gene: TRBJ2-7
v_gene: TRBV20-1
CDR3aa: SARLPGGRNEQY

d_gene: TRBD1
abundance: .
j_gene: TRBJ2-7
v_gene: TRBV19
CDR3aa: ASSMSRDSYYEQY

d_gene: .
abundance: few
j_gene: TRBJ1-1
v_gene: TRBV5-1
CDR3aa: ASSSQEEAF

d_gene: .
abundance: few
j_gene: TRBJ1-1
v_gene: TRBV12-3/TRBV12-4
CDR3aa: ASSLKGFEAF

d_gene: .
abundance: few
j_gene: TRBJ1-2
v_gene: TRBV12-3/TRBV12-4
CDR3aa: ASSSRGGPHGYT

d_gene: TRBD2
abundance: .
j_gene: TRBJ2-2
v_gene: TRBV7-2
CDR3aa: ASSSTRRGGTGELF

d_gene: .
abundance: few
j_gene: TRBJ2-1
v_gene: TRBV29-1
CDR3aa: SAPTPTSYNEQF

d_gene: TRBD2
abundance: .
j_gene: TRBJ2-7
v_gene: TRBV15
CDR3aa: ATSRDRGTSGSEQY

d_gene: TRBD1
abundance: many
j_gene: TRBJ2-7
v_gene: TRBV6-1
CDR3aa: ASRFNGDRENHYEQY

d_gene: .
abundance: few
j_gene: TRBJ1-1
v_gene: TRBV12-3/TRBV12-4
CDR3aa: ASSLLHEGHTEAF

d_gene: TRBD2
abundance: few
j_gene: TRBJ2-5
v_gene: TRBV6-1
CDR3aa: ASKTSPSGNRETQY

d_gene: .
abundance: .
j_gene: TRBJ2-7
v_gene: TRBV3-1
CDR3aa: ASSHLGTPEGEQY

d_gene: .
abundance: many
j_gene: TRBJ2-7
v_gene: TRBV2
CDR3aa: ASSEALLGEQY

d_gene: TRBD2
abundance: .
j_gene: TRBJ2-3
v_gene: TRBV20-1
CDR3aa: SALRGGPADTQY

d_gene: .
abundance: few
j_gene: TRBJ2-3
v_gene: TRBV7-8
CDR3aa: ASSSIRTLRDTQY

d_gene: TRBD1
abundance: .
j_gene: TRBJ2-7
v_gene: TRBV6-1
CDR3aa: ASTLGGPSYEQY

d_gene: .
abundance: few
j_gene: TRBJ2-7
v_gene: TRBV2
CDR3aa: ASTVDGYEQY

d_gene: TRBD1
abundance: .
j_gene: TRBJ1-1
v_gene: TRBV6-1
CDR3aa: ASRHGTGNTEAF

d_gene: .
abundance: few
j_gene: TRBJ2-1
v_gene: TRBV5-1
CDR3aa: ASSLEAAEQF

d_gene: .
abundance: many
j_gene: TRBJ1-5
v_gene: TRBV30
CDR3aa: AGGEGVQPQH

d_gene: .
abundance: many
j_gene: TRBJ2-1
v_gene: TRBV9
CDR3aa: ASSDRDNSYNEQF

d_gene: .
abundance: many
j_gene: TRBJ2-7
v_gene: TRBV29-1
CDR3aa: SARDGSYEQY

d_gene: TRBD1
abundance: .
j_gene: TRBJ2-7
v_gene: TRBV20-1
CDR3aa: SGTEYSYEQY

d_gene: .
abundance: once
j_gene: TRBJ2-1
v_gene: TRBV5-4
CDR3aa: ASSSRLSSYNGQF

d_gene: .
abundance: .
j_gene: TRBJ1-2
v_gene: TRBV6-2/TRBV6-3
CDR3aa: ASSSASPIYYGYT

d_gene: .
abundance: .
j_gene: TRBJ1-6
v_gene: TRBV12-3/TRBV12-4
CDR3aa: ASSFGGNTPLH

d_gene: TRBD1
abundance: many
j_gene: TRBJ1-4
v_gene: TRBV3-1
CDR3aa: ASSHSPGGKEKLF

d_gene: .
abundance: .
j_gene: TRBJ2-1
v_gene: TRBV20-1
CDR3aa: SARDDEQF

d_gene: TRBD1
abundance: many
j_gene: TRBJ1-1
v_gene: TRBV5-1
CDR3aa: ASSRGQMNTEAF

d_gene: TRBD2
abundance: once
j_gene: TRBJ2-6
v_gene: TRBV20-1
CDR3aa: SAQGSSGSHSGANVLT

d_gene: .
abundance: .
j_gene: TRBJ2-5
v_gene: TRBV5-5
CDR3aa: ASSSRLTGIGETQY

d_gene: TRBD1
abundance: .
j_gene: TRBJ1-2
v_gene: TRBV29-1
CDR3aa: SAVDRRGYT

d_gene: TRBD1
abundance: few
j_gene: TRBJ2-1
v_gene: TRBV12-3/TRBV12-4
CDR3aa: ASSLYRGTYNEQF

d_gene: .
abundance: .
j_gene: TRBJ2-7
v_gene: TRBV20-1
CDR3aa: SASQGGTYEQY

d_gene: .
abundance: few
j_gene: TRBJ1-4
v_gene: TRBV2
CDR3aa: ASSDLAAGPNEKLF

d_gene: TRBD2
abundance: many
j_gene: TRBJ2-3
v_gene: TRBV5-1
CDR3aa: ASSLEPSGRTDTQY

d_gene: .
abundance: few
j_gene: TRBJ2-1
v_gene: TRBV3-1
CDR3aa: ASSLQGTEQF

d_gene: .
abundance: .
j_gene: TRBJ2-2
v_gene: TRBV5-1
CDR3aa: ASSPVGGSAGELF

d_gene: .
abundance: few
j_gene: TRBJ2-1
v_gene: TRBV6-5
CDR3aa: ASSWQGITYNEQF

d_gene: TRBD1
abundance: few
j_gene: TRBJ2-7
v_gene: TRBV29-1
CDR3aa: SVFSGQGKNEQY

d_gene: .
abundance: .
j_gene: TRBJ1-1
v_gene: TRBV2
CDR3aa: ASSEATGEAF

d_gene: .
abundance: many
j_gene: TRBJ1-1
v_gene: TRBV3-1
CDR3aa: ASSQIQGKDEAF

d_gene: .
abundance: few
j_gene: TRBJ1-1
v_gene: TRBV9
CDR3aa: ASSPRDGFEAF

d_gene: TRBD2
abundance: .
j_gene: TRBJ2-2
v_gene: TRBV5-1
CDR3aa: ASSLGPGLATGELF

d_gene: .
abundance: many
j_gene: TRBJ2-7
v_gene: TRBV15
CDR3aa: ATSREVNLAYEQY

d_gene: TRBD2
abundance: few
j_gene: TRBJ2-3
v_gene: TRBV29-1
CDR3aa: SVEDPTSPSDTQY

d_gene: .
abundance: .
j_gene: TRBJ2-7
v_gene: TRBV15
CDR3aa: ATSRDRSATYEQY

d_gene: TRBD1
abundance: many
j_gene: TRBJ1-1
v_gene: TRBV5-1
CDR3aa: ASSFHLQGAANTEAF

d_gene: .
abundance: few
j_gene: TRBJ1-3
v_gene: TRBV29-1
CDR3aa: SDTGQLGNTIY

d_gene: .
abundance: few
j_gene: TRBJ1-4
v_gene: TRBV15
CDR3aa: ATSRDRGPGREKLF

d_gene: TRBD1
abundance: .
j_gene: TRBJ2-7
v_gene: TRBV6-1
CDR3aa: ASSEPGQGINEQY

d_gene: TRBD1
abundance: .
j_gene: TRBJ1-4
v_gene: TRBV5-1
CDR3aa: ASRDRGDEKLF